The rows below give T cell receptor beta chains drawn from one sample of a study of blood T cell repertoires in COVID-19. This table comes from immunoSEQ multiplex PCR, and its TCRdb copy is limited to in-frame clones, with some not included. The sample contains about 58,000 clones, 78% of which appear only once. The specimen was peripheral blood. The receptor set was obtained from a human donor in a cohort sampled during active COVID-19. Both conserved end residues are trimmed from each CDR3. A row's size may be missing; if present it is once, few, many or a size class.

V	size	CDR3
TRBV28	NA	ASSSGGYGYT
TRBV6-5	NA	ASSRQQALNTEAF
TRBV3-1/TRBV3-2	NA	ASSQVPNMNTEAF
TRBV7-9	NA	ASRLTESGNTIY
TRBV4-1	few	ASSENRGWETQY
TRBV28	NA	ASSLLAVNYYEQY
TRBV27	NA	ASSLGGPTDTQY
TRBV3-1/TRBV3-2	NA	ASSLETGTSVYEQY
TRBV10-1	NA	ASSESRASGRRETQY
TRBV5-4	NA	ASSPGTGVNSPLH
TRBV11-2	NA	ASSFPRTGDEETQY
TRBV4-1	NA	ASSQDLNTNYGYT
TRBV27	NA	ASSYRSDQETQY
TRBV27	NA	ASSFQGVSYEQY
TRBV18	NA	ASSQGQAYEQY
TRBV6-2/TRBV6-3	NA	ASSYGLAGVPPDGDTQY
TRBV30	NA	AWSDGSSYGYT
TRBV11-2	NA	ASSLPPTDEQY
TRBV27	few	ASSLSGGPGHEQY
TRBV27	few	ASSSWTSGTYEQY
TRBV7-9	NA	ASSPAPYEQY
TRBV18	NA	ASSPREGTYEQY
TRBV3-1/TRBV3-2	NA	ASSQGVEQY
TRBV30	NA	AWRYQGDRGYNSPLH
TRBV27	NA	ASRDRVNEQY
TRBV19	NA	ASRDPGLASEQY
TRBV7-9	NA	ASSRLAGGAYEQY
TRBV30	NA	AWRQPWGGNTEAF